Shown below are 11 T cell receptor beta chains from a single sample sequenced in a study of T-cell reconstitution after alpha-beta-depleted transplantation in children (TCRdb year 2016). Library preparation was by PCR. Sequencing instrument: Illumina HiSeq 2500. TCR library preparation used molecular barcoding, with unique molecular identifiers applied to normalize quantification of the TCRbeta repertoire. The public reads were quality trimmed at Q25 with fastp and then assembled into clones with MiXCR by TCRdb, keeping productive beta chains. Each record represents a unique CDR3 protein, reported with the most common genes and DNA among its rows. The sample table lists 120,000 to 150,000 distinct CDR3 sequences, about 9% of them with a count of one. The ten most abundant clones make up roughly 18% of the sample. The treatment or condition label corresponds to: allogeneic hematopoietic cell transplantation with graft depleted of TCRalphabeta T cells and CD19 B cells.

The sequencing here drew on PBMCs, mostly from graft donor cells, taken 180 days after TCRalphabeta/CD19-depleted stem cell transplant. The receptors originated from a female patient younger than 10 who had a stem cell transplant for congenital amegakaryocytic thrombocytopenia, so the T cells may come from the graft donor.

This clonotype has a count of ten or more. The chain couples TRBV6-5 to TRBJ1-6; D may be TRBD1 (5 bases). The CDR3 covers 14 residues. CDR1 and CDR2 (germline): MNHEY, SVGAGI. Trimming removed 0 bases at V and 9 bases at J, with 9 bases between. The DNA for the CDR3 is TGTGCCAGCAGTTACTCGGGGGTGAGTTCACCCCTCCACTTT. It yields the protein CASSYSGVSSPLHF.

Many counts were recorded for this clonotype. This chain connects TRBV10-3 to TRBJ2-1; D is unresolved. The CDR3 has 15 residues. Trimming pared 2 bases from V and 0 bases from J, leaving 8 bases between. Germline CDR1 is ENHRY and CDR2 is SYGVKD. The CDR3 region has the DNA TGTGCCATCAGTGAGAGGGTTAGCTCCTACAATGAGCAGTTCTTC. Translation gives CAISERVSSYNEQFF.

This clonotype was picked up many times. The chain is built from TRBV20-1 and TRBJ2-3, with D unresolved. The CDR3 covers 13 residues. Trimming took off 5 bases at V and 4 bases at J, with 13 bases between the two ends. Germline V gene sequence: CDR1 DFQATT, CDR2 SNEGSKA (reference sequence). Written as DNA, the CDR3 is TGCAGTGCTTGGGTTGGCTCGGCAGATACGCAGTATTTT. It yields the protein CSAWVGSADTQYF.

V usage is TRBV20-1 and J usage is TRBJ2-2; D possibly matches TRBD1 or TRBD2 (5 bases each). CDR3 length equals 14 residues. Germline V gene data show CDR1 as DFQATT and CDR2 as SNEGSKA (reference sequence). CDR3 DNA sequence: TGCAGCGGGGCCTCGCGGGCGAACACCGGGGAGCTGTTTTTT. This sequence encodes CSGASRANTGELFF.

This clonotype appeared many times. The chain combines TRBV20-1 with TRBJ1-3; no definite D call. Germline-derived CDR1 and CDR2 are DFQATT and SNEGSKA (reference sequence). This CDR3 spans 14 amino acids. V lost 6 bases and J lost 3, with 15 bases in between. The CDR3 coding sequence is TGCAGTGCCAGGCGTGGAGGGTTTGGAAACACCATATATTTT. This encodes CSARRGGFGNTIYF.

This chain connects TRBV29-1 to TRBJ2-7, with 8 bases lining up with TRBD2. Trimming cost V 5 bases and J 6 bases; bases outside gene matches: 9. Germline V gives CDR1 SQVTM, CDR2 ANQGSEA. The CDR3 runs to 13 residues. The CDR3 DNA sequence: TGCAGCGTTCAAGGCACTAGCGGTAGCGAGCAGTACTTC. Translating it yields CSVQGTSGSEQYF.

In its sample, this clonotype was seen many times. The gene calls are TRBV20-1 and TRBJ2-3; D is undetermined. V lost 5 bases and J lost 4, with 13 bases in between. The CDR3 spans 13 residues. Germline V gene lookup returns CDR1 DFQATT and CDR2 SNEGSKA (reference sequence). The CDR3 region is CSAAVPWADTQYF. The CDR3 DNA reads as TGCAGTGCTGCGGTTCCGTGGGCAGATACGCAGTATTTT.

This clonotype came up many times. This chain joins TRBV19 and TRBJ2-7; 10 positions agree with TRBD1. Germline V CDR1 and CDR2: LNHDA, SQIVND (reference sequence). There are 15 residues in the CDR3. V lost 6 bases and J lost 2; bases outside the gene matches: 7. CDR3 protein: CASRVRDRGTYEQYF. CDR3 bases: TGTGCCAGTAGAGTTCGGGACAGGGGAACCTACGAGCAGTACTTC.

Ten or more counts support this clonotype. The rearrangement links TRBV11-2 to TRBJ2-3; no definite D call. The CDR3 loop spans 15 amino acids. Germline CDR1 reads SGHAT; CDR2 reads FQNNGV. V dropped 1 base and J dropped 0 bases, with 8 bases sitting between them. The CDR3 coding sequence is TGTGCCAGCAGCTTAGGATCGCCGAGCACAGATACGCAGTATTTT. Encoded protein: CASSLGSPSTDTQYF.

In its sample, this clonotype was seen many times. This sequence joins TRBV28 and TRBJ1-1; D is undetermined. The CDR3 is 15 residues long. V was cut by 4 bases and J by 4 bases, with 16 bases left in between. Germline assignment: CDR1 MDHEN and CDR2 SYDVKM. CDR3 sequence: CASSSLGFVATEAFF. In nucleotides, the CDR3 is TGTGCCAGCAGTTCTCTTGGGTTTGTGGCCACTGAAGCTTTCTTT.

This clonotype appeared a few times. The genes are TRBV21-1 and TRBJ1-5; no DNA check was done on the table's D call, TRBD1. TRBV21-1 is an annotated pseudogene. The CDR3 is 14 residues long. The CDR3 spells CASSTRDRPQPQHF. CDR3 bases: TGTGCCAGCAGCACACGGGACAGGCCACAGCCCCAGCATTTT.